This is a list of T cell receptor beta chains from one sample in a study of response to subunit inactivated influenza vaccine. TCRdb passed the RT-PCR reads through MiXCR, listing each CDR3 protein once. This sample has some 500,000 distinct CDR3 sequences, with approximately 17% found just once. Specimen: CD4+ T cells sorted from PBMCs, collected roughly 24 months after vaccination. The receptors derive from a man in his fifties or sixties who received an inactivated influenza vaccine. The CDR3 runs from the conserved cysteine through the conserved F or W. D genes are given only for firm matches. Only some rows state a clone size, as once, few, many or a class for expanded clones.

CASSQSGVRNQPQHF,TGTGCCAGCAGCCAATCGGGGGTACGTAATCAGCCCCAGCATTTT,NA,TRBJ1-5,few,TRBV16
CAIRTQGPLDNEQFF,TGTGCCATCAGGACACAGGGACCCTTGGACAATGAGCAGTTCTTC,NA,TRBJ2-1,many,TRBV10-3
CAISYRDNTGELFF,TGTGCCATCAGTTACAGGGATAACACCGGGGAGCTGTTTTTT,NA,TRBJ2-2,few,TRBV10-3
CSAARLAGMSVKNEQFF,TGCAGTGCTGCCCGACTAGCGGGCATGAGCGTGAAGAATGAGCAGTTCTTC,TRBD2,TRBJ2-1,NA,TRBV20-1
CASSPGDPPSYEQYF,TGTGCCAGCAGCCCAGGAGATCCCCCCTCCTACGAGCAGTACTTC,NA,TRBJ2-7,few,TRBV11-1
CASSYSATSGVDNEQFF,TGTGCCAGCAGTTACTCGGCGACTAGCGGGGTCGACAATGAGCAGTTCTTC,TRBD2,TRBJ2-1,NA,TRBV6-5
CASSRTRTETQYF,TGTGCCAGCAGCCGAACTAGGACAGAGACCCAGTACTTC,NA,TRBJ2-5,few,TRBV7-2
CASSTGQAPNNEQFF,TGTGCCAGCAGCACCGGACAGGCTCCTAACAATGAGCAGTTCTTC,TRBD1,TRBJ2-1,NA,TRBV5-6
CASSLDPNGNGYTF,TGTGCCAGCAGCTTAGACCCGAACGGGAATGGCTACACCTTC,NA,TRBJ1-2,few,TRBV7-8
CASSQGTSGLGKLFF,TGCGCCAGCAGCCAGGGGACGTCGGGATTGGGAAAACTGTTTTTT,NA,TRBJ1-4,few,TRBV5-1
CASCRWAEKNIQYF,TGTGCCAGCTGCCGCTGGGCGGAGAAAAACATTCAGTACTTC,NA,TRBJ2-4,few,TRBV28
CASSSHTGGTGNTIYF,TGTGCCAGCAGTTCACATACGGGGGGAACTGGAAACACCATATATTTT,NA,TRBJ1-3,few,TRBV6-5
CASSFRGREQYF,TGTGCCAGCAGTTTTAGGGGGCGCGAGCAGTACTTC,TRBD1,TRBJ2-7,NA,TRBV12-3/TRBV12-4
CASSLGGSVNSPLHF,TGTGCCAGCAGCTTGGGGGGATCGGTTAATTCACCCCTCCACTTT,NA,TRBJ1-6,few,TRBV5-5
CSVGRSSMGADTQYF,TGCAGCGTTGGAAGATCAAGCATGGGGGCCGATACGCAGTATTTT,NA,TRBJ2-3,many,TRBV29-1
CASSNRGYNSPLHF,TGTGCCAGCAGTAATCGAGGTTATAATTCACCCCTCCACTTT,NA,TRBJ1-6,few,TRBV28
CASSPPGGDEQYF,TGTGCCAGCTCACCCCCTGGGGGTGACGAGCAGTACTTC,NA,TRBJ2-7,NA,TRBV18
CASSKLNQETQYF,TGTGCCAGCAGCAAGCTTAACCAAGAGACCCAGTACTTC,NA,TRBJ2-5,many,TRBV21-1
CASRLANTGELFF,TGTGCCAGCAGACTAGCGAACACCGGGGAGCTGTTTTTT,NA,TRBJ2-2,few,TRBV6-1
CASSWEQGYEQYF,TGTGCCAGCAGCTGGGAACAGGGATACGAGCAGTACTTC,NA,TRBJ2-7,many,TRBV12-3/TRBV12-4
CSARVFSETNTGELFF,TGCAGTGCTAGGGTTTTTAGCGAAACGAACACCGGGGAGCTGTTTTTT,NA,TRBJ2-2,few,TRBV20-1
CASSFGGREEKLFF,TGTGCCAGCAGTTTTGGAGGAAGGGAAGAAAAACTGTTTTTT,NA,TRBJ1-4,many,TRBV12-3/TRBV12-4
CASSQNRALQETQYF,TGCGCCAGCAGCCAAAACAGGGCGCTCCAAGAGACCCAGTACTTC,NA,TRBJ2-5,NA,TRBV4-3
CASRIVGSPLHF,TGTGCCAGTAGGATCGTTGGTTCACCCCTCCACTTT,NA,TRBJ1-6,NA,TRBV19
CSARAGQSNSPLHF,TGCAGTGCTAGGGCGGGACAGTCTAATTCACCCCTCCACTTT,TRBD1,TRBJ1-6,NA,TRBV20-1
CASSGLPRELSGANVLTF,TGTGCCAGCAGTGGACTCCCGCGGGAGCTATCAGGGGCCAACGTCCTGACTTTC,TRBD2,TRBJ2-6,many,TRBV12-3/TRBV12-4
CASSPQSDNEQFF,TGTGCCAGCTCACCACAGTCGGACAATGAGCAGTTCTTC,NA,TRBJ2-1,once,TRBV18
CSAGRDNYEQYF,TGCAGTGCGGGCCGGGACAACTACGAGCAGTACTTC,NA,TRBJ2-7,few,TRBV20-1
CASRELAGGELFF,TGTGCCAGCAGGGAACTAGCGGGGGGGGAGCTGTTTTTT,TRBD2,TRBJ2-2,NA,TRBV6-1
CASSFARNTIYF,TGTGCCAGCAGTTTCGCCCGAAACACCATATATTTT,NA,TRBJ1-3,few,TRBV12-3/TRBV12-4
CASMGTGTQTQYF,TGTGCCAGCATGGGTACAGGGACGCAGACCCAGTACTTC,NA,TRBJ2-5,NA,TRBV2
CASSKDRGGGELFF,TGTGCCAGCAGCAAGGACAGGGGAGGCGGGGAGCTGTTTTTT,TRBD1,TRBJ2-2,few,TRBV7-2
CASSVEGVAGANVLTF,TGTGCCAGCAGCGTAGAAGGGGTGGCTGGGGCCAACGTCCTGACTTTC,NA,TRBJ2-6,NA,TRBV9
CASSSGQGSHDEQFF,TGTGCCAGCAGCTCCGGACAGGGGTCCCACGATGAGCAGTTCTTC,TRBD1,TRBJ2-1,few,TRBV7-3
CASRQGRVWETQYF,TGTGCCAGCAGACAGGGGAGAGTATGGGAGACCCAGTACTTC,TRBD1,TRBJ2-5,few,TRBV6-2/TRBV6-3
CASSTRDAGSTEAFF,TGTGCCAGTAGTACCCGAGATGCAGGCAGCACTGAAGCTTTCTTT,NA,TRBJ1-1,few,TRBV19
CSARASGGNTGELFF,TGCAGTGCTAGAGCTAGCGGGGGGAACACCGGGGAGCTGTTTTTT,TRBD2,TRBJ2-2,few,TRBV20-1
CASSQTYSGNEQFF,TGTGCCAGCAGTCAAACGTACTCGGGGAATGAGCAGTTCTTC,NA,TRBJ2-1,few,TRBV6-1
CASQGAVRTGELFF,TGTGCCTCACAGGGGGCTGTTAGGACCGGGGAGCTGTTTTTT,TRBD1,TRBJ2-2,NA,TRBV15
CASRHTGGHNEQFF,TGTGCCAGCAGGCATACAGGTGGGCACAATGAGCAGTTCTTC,NA,TRBJ2-1,NA,TRBV12-3/TRBV12-4
CASERGTSGGQETQYF,TGCGCCAGCGAACGAGGGACTAGCGGGGGCCAAGAGACCCAGTACTTC,TRBD2,TRBJ2-5,NA,TRBV5-1
CASSLDALADTDTQYF,TGTGCCAGCAGCTTAGATGCTCTCGCAGACACAGATACGCAGTATTTT,NA,TRBJ2-3,many,TRBV7-9
CASSHPEGGLVQYF,TGTGCCAGCAGCCACCCCGAGGGGGGACTAGTGCAGTATTTT,TRBD2,TRBJ2-3,NA,TRBV14
CASRVGGSQETQYF,TGTGCCAGCAGAGTCGGGGGGAGCCAAGAGACCCAGTACTTC,TRBD2,TRBJ2-5,NA,TRBV28
CASSLTDANTGELFF,TGTGCTAGCAGCCTGACGGATGCGAACACCGGGGAGCTGTTTTTT,NA,TRBJ2-2,few,TRBV7-7
CASSGDRSLETQYF,TGTGCCAGCAGTGGGGACAGGTCGCTAGAGACCCAGTACTTC,TRBD1,TRBJ2-5,few,TRBV2
CASSLGRTETYEQYF,TGTGCCAGCAGCTTAGGCCGGACAGAGACCTACGAGCAGTACTTC,NA,TRBJ2-7,NA,TRBV11-2
CASSQDTVGDEQYF,TGTGCCAGCAGCCAAGACACGGTGGGTGACGAGCAGTACTTC,NA,TRBJ2-7,NA,TRBV4-2
CASSQEGGGWDEQFF,TGTGCCAGCAGCCAAGAAGGAGGAGGGTGGGATGAGCAGTTCTTC,NA,TRBJ2-1,NA,TRBV14
CSARPPLAGGRNTGELFF,TGCAGTGCTAGACCCCCCCTAGCGGGAGGTCGGAACACCGGGGAGCTGTTTTTT,TRBD2,TRBJ2-2,NA,TRBV20-1
CASSIGTRDTGELFF,TGTGCCAGCAGCATCGGGACGAGGGACACCGGGGAGCTGTTTTTT,NA,TRBJ2-2,NA,TRBV3-1
CATSDRGTSGNKGKNIQYF,TGTGCCACCAGTGACCGCGGGACTAGCGGAAATAAGGGCAAAAACATTCAGTACTTC,TRBD2,TRBJ2-4,few,TRBV24-1
CASSQGLAGVYNEQFF,TGTGCCAGCAGTCAGGGACTAGCGGGAGTATACAATGAGCAGTTCTTC,TRBD2,TRBJ2-1,NA,TRBV27
CASSAGQGTGANVLTF,TGCGCCAGCAGCGCCGGACAGGGGACTGGGGCCAACGTCCTGACTTTC,TRBD1,TRBJ2-6,NA,TRBV5-1
CASSGGGEKLFF,TGTGCCAGCAGCGGGGGGGGCGAAAAACTGTTTTTT,NA,TRBJ1-4,NA,TRBV9